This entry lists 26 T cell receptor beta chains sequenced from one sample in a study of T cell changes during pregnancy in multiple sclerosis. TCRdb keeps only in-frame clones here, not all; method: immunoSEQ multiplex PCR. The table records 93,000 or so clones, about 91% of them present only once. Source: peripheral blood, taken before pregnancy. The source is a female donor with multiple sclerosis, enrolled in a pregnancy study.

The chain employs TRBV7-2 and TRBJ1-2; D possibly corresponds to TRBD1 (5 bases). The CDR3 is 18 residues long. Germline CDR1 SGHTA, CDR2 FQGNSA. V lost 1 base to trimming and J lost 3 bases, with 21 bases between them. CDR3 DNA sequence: TGTGCCAGCAGCTTAGAGGGGCAGGCTCGTCATTGGGACTATGGCTACACCTTC. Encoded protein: CASSLEGQARHWDYGYTF. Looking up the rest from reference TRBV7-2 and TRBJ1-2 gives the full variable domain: GAGVSQSPSNKVTEKGKDVELRCDPISGHTALYWYRQSLGQGLEFLIYFQGNSAPDKSGLPSDRFSAERTGGSVSTLTIQRTQQEDSAVYLCASSLEGQARHWDYGYTFGSGTRLTVV.

CDR3 nucleotides: TGTGCCAGTAGACCGACTAGCGGCACAGATACGCAGTATTTT. Translating it yields CASRPTSGTDTQYF. The J gene is TRBJ2-3, the V gene TRBV19, with 8 bases that match TRBD2. This CDR3 has 14 residues. The V segment lost 6 bases and the J segment 1 base; nucleotides outside the gene matches: 3. Germline V lookup: CDR1 LNHDA, CDR2 SQIVND (reference sequence).

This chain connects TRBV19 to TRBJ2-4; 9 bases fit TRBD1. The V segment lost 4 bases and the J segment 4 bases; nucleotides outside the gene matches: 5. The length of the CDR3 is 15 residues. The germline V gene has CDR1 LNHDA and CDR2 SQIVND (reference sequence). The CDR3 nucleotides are TGTGCCAGTAGTACTACCGGGACAGGGAAAAACATTCAGTACTTC. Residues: CASSTTGTGKNIQYF. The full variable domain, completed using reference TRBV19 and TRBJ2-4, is DGGITQSPKYLFRKEGQNVTLSCEQNLNHDAMYWYRQDPGQGLRLIYYSQIVNDFQKGDIAEGYSVSREKKESFPLTVTSAQKNPTAFYLCASSTTGTGKNIQYFGAGTRLSVL.

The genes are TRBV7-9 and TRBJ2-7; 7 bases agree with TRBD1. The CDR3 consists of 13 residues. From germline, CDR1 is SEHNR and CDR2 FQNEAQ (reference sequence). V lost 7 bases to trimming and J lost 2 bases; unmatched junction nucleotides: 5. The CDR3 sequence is CASTDRLAYEQYF. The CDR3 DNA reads TGTGCCAGCACGGACAGGTTAGCCTACGAGCAGTACTTC.

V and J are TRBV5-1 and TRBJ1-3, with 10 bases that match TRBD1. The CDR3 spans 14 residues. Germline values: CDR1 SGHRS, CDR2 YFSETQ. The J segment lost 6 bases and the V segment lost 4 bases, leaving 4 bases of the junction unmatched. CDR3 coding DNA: TGCGCCAGCAGCCAGACAGGGGGCCCAAACACCATATATTTT. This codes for CASSQTGGPNTIYF.

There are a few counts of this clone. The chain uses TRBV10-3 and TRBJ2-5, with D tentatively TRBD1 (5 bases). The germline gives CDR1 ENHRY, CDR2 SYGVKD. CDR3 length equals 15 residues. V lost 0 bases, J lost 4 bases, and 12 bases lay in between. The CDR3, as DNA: TGTGCCATCAGTGAGTCGGGCAGGGTGGGAGAGACCCAGTACTTC. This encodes CAISESGRVGETQYF.

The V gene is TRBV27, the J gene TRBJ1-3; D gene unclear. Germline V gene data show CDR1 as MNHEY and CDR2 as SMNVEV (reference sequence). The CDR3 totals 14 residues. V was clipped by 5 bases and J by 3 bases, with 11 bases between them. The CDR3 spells CASSRKEGGNTIYF. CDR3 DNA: TGTGCCAGCAGTAGGAAGGAGGGTGGAAACACCATATATTTT.

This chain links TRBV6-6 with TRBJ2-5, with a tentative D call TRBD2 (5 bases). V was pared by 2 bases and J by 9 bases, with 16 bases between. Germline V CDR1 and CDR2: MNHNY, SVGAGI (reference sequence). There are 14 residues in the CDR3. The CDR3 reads CASSYDPLASPQYF. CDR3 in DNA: TGTGCCAGCAGTTACGACCCTTTAGCGAGCCCCCAGTACTTC.

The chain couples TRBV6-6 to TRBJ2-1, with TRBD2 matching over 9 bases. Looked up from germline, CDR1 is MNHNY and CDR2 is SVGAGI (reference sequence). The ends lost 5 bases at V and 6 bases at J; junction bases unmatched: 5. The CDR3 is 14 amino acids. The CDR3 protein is CASSQTSGVNEQFF. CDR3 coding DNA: TGTGCCAGCAGTCAGACTAGCGGAGTCAATGAGCAGTTCTTC.

The CDR3 region has the DNA TGTGCCAGCAGGACTACACAGGGAAACTACGAGCAGTACTTC. It translates to CASRTTQGNYEQYF. The V call is TRBV6-1, the J call TRBJ2-7; TRBD1 might be the D (6 bases). The germline V gene has CDR1 MNHNS and CDR2 SASEGT. This CDR3 comprises 14 residues. Trimming shortened V by 6 bases and J by 3 bases, and 15 bases separated the two germline ends.

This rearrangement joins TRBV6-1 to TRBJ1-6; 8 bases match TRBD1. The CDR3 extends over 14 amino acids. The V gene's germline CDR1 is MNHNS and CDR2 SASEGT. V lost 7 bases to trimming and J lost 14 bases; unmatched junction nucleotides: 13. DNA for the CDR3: TGTGCCAGCATCGACCCAGGGGGCGATTTGGCCCTCCACTTT. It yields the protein CASIDPGGDLALHF.

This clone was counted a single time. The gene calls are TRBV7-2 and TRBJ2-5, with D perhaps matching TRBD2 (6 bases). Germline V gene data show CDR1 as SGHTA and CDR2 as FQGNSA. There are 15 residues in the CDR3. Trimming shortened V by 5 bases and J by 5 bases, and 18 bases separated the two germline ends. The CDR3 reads CASSPILAGVETQYF. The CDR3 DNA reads TGTGCCAGCAGCCCAATACTAGCCGGTGTGGAGACCCAGTACTTC.

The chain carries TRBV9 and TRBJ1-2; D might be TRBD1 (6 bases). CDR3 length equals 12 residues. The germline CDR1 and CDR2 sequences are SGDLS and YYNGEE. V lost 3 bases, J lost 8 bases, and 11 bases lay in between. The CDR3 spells CASSAYTGGYTF. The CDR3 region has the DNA TGTGCCAGCAGCGCTTACACAGGGGGCTACACCTTC.

The CDR3 here is CAWSAAQGLPTRQYF. CDR3 in DNA: TGTGCCTGGAGTGCAGCACAGGGGTTACCTACGAGGCAGTACTTC. The J gene is TRBJ2-7, the V gene TRBV30; 7 bases are a match to TRBD1. V lost 1 base to trimming and J lost 9 bases; unmatched junction nucleotides: 15. CDR1 and CDR2 from the germline V gene are GTSNPN and SVGIG (reference sequence). The CDR3 is 15 residues long.

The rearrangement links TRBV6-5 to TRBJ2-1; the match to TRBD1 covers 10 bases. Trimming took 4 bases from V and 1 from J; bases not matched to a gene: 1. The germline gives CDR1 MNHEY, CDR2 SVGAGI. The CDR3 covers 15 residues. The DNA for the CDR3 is TGTGCCAGCAGTTCGGACAGGGGGTCCTACAATGAGCAGTTCTTC. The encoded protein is CASSSDRGSYNEQFF.

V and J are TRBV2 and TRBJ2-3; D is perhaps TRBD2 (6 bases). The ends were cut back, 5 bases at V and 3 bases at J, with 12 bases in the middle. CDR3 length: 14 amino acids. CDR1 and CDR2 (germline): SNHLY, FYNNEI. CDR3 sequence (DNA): TGTGCCAGCAGTCGACTAGTCGGAACAGATACGCAGTATTTT. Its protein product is CASSRLVGTDTQYF.

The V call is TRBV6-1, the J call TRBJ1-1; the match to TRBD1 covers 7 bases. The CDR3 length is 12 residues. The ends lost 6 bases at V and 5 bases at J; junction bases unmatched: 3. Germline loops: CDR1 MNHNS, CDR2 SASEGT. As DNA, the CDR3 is TGTGCCAGCAGGAGGGGGCGAACTGAAGCTTTCTTT. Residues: CASRRGRTEAFF.

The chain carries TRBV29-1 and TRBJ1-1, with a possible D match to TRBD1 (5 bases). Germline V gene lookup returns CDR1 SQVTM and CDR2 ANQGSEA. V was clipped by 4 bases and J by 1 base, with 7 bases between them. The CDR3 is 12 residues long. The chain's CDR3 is CSVGTTNTEAFF. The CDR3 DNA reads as TGCAGCGTTGGGACAACGAACACTGAAGCTTTCTTT.

The CDR3 DNA reads TGTGCCAGCAGCGTAGCCCCTGATCCCGACAGGGGTTTTTCCAATGAGCAGTTCTTC. This gives the protein CASSVAPDPDRGFSNEQFF. This chain joins TRBV9 and TRBJ2-1; 8 positions agree with TRBD1. In germline, CDR1 is SGDLS, CDR2 YYNGEE. V was clipped by 0 bases and J by 6 bases; unmatched bases: 17. This CDR3 has 19 amino acids.

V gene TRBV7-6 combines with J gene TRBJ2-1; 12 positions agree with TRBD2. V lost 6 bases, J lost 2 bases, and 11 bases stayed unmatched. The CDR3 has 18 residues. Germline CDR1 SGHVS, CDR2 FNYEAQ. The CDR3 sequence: CASSLRSSGGATYNEQFF. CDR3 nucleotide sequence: TGTGCCAGCAGTCTAAGGTCTAGCGGGGGGGCGACCTACAATGAGCAGTTCTTC.

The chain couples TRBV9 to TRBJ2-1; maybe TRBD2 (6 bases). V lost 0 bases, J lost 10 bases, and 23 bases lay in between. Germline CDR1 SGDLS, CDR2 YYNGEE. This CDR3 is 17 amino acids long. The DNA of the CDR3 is TGTGCCAGCAGCGTAGCTCAGGCTAGCCAGGGACTCAGGGAGCAGTTCTTC. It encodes CASSVAQASQGLREQFF. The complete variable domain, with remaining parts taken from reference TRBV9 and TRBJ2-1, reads DSGVTQTPKHLITATGQRVTLRCSPRSGDLSVYWYQQSLDQGLQFLIQYYNGEERAKGNILERFSAQQFPDLHSELNLSSLELGDSALYFCASSVAQASQGLREQFFGPGTRLTVL.

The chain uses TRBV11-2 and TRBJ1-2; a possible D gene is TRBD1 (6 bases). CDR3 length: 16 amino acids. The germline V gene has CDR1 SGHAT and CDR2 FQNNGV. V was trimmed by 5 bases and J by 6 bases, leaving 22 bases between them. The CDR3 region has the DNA TGTGCCAGCAGCCTCCTCGGACAGTATTCTGCGGATGGCTACACCTTC. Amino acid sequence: CASSLLGQYSADGYTF. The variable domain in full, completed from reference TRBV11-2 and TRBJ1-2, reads EAGVAQSPRYKIIEKRQSVAFWCNPISGHATLYWYQQILGQGPKLLIQFQNNGVVDDSQLPKDRFSAERLKGVDSTLKIQPAKLEDSAVYLCASSLLGQYSADGYTFGSGTRLTVV.

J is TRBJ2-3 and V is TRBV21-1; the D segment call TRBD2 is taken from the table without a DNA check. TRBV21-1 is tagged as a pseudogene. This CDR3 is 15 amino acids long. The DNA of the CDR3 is TGTGCCAGCAGCCAACTAGCGGGAGACACAGATACGCAGTATTTT. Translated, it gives CASSQLAGDTDTQYF.

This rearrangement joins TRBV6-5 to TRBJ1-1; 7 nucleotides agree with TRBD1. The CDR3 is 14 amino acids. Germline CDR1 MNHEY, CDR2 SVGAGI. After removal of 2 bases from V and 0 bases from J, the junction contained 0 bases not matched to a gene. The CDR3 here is CASSYRGLNTEAFF. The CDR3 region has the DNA TGTGCCAGCAGTTACAGGGGGCTGAACACTGAAGCTTTCTTT.

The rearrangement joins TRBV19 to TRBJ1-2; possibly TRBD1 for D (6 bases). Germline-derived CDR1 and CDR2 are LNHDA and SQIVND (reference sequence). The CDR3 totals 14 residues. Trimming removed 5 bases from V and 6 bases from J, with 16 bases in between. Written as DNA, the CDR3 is TGTGCCAGTAGTCAAACAGGGTCGGCACATGGCTACACCTTC. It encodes CASSQTGSAHGYTF.

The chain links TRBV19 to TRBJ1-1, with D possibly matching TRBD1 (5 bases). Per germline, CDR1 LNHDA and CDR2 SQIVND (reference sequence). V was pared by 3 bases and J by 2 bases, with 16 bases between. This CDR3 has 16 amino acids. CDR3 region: CASSMGGDRLNTEAFF. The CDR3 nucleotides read TGTGCCAGTAGTATGGGGGGGGATCGGTTAAACACTGAAGCTTTCTTT.